This TCR beta chain stems from a study of tumor-infiltrating lymphocytes in oesophageal squamous cell carcinoma. Using its own MiXCR run on the PCR reads, TCRdb lists one record per CDR3 protein. In the table there are tens of thousands of distinct CDR3 sequences, around 34% of which are singletons. Germline assignment: CDR1 MNHNS and CDR2 SASEGT. V lost 6 bases, J lost 11 bases, and 13 bases stayed unmatched. The CDR3 is 16 amino acids. The sequence came from a female donor with esophageal squamous cell carcinoma. The V gene is TRBV6-1, the J gene TRBJ2-3, with 14 bases identical to TRBD2. Sequencing was done on a sample of esophageal tumor tissue. The CDR3 sequence is CASSLGTSGRVYEQYF. DNA of the CDR3: TGTGCCAGCAGCCTAGGGACTAGCGGGAGAGTCTACGAGCAGTATTTT.